This is a list of T cell receptor beta chains from one sample in a study of beta chain features in type 1 diabetes. The protocol was immunoSEQ multiplex PCR, while the TCRdb copy is restricted to in-frame clones and leaves out a portion. The sample lists about 450,000 clones; roughly 10% were seen once. Sequenced input: naive CD4+ T cells from blood. All receptors derive from a woman in her late teens or twenties in good health. The CDR3 runs from the conserved cysteine through the conserved F or W. A D gene is named only where the DNA matches it firmly. Rows give clone size only sometimes, using once, few, many, or a class for an expanded clone.

size: -
D: -
V: TRBV15
J: TRBJ2-2
CDR3: CATRRGTSLANTGELFF
DNA: TGTGCCACCCGGAGGGGGACTTCCTTAGCGAACACCGGGGAGCTGTTTTTT

size: -
D: -
V: TRBV11-2
J: TRBJ2-2
CDR3: CASSSLKAPNTGELFF
DNA: TGTGCCAGCAGCTCCCTAAAAGCCCCGAACACCGGGGAGCTGTTTTTT

size: few
D: -
V: TRBV14
J: TRBJ2-7
CDR3: CASSQDKAQGSNEQYF
DNA: TGTGCCAGCAGCCAAGATAAAGCCCAGGGTTCGAACGAGCAGTACTTC

size: -
D: TRBD2
V: TRBV7-2
J: TRBJ2-7
CDR3: CASSLSGGTYEQYF
DNA: TGTGCCAGCAGCTTGAGCGGGGGGACCTACGAGCAGTACTTC

size: few
D: -
V: TRBV13
J: TRBJ2-5
CDR3: CASSSLGEQYF
DNA: TGTGCCAGCAGCTCCCTGGGTGAGCAGTACTTC

size: few
D: -
V: TRBV7-2
J: TRBJ2-7
CDR3: CASSLYKNSYEQYF
DNA: TGTGCCAGCAGCTTGTATAAGAACTCCTACGAGCAGTACTTC

size: -
D: -
V: TRBV15
J: TRBJ1-5
CDR3: CATSRDLEPGQPQHF
DNA: TGTGCCACCAGCAGAGATTTGGAGCCAGGGCAGCCCCAGCATTTT

size: -
D: TRBD1
V: TRBV10-3
J: TRBJ2-3
CDR3: CAISESEGTGTSTDTQYF
DNA: TGTGCCATCAGTGAGTCGGAGGGGACAGGGACGAGCACAGATACGCAGTATTTT

size: -
D: -
V: TRBV20-1
J: TRBJ1-2
CDR3: CSASGNYGYTF
DNA: TGCAGTGCTTCGGGCAACTATGGCTACACCTTC

size: -
D: -
V: TRBV14
J: TRBJ1-1
CDR3: CASGRQRNTEAFF
DNA: TGTGCCAGCGGGCGACAGCGAAACACTGAAGCTTTCTTT

size: few
D: -
V: TRBV4-2
J: TRBJ1-4
CDR3: CASSRKGRQTTNEKLFF
DNA: TGTGCCAGCAGCCGCAAAGGGAGACAGACAACTAATGAAAAACTGTTTTTT

size: -
D: TRBD1
V: TRBV7-9
J: TRBJ1-1
CDR3: CASSSYRGHTEAFF
DNA: TGTGCCAGCAGTTCCTACAGGGGTCACACTGAAGCTTTCTTT

size: -
D: -
V: TRBV5-4
J: TRBJ2-3
CDR3: CASSSKLGADTQYF
DNA: TGTGCCAGCAGCAGCAAGCTTGGCGCAGATACGCAGTATTTT

size: few
D: -
V: TRBV4-1
J: TRBJ1-4
CDR3: CASSQDRPGRAATNEKLFF
DNA: TGCGCCAGCAGCCAAGATCGGCCGGGACGGGCCGCAACTAATGAAAAACTGTTTTTT

size: few
D: -
V: TRBV15
J: TRBJ1-1
CDR3: CATSIRRVTEAFF
DNA: TGTGCCACCAGCATACGCAGGGTAACTGAAGCTTTCTTT

size: -
D: TRBD1
V: TRBV25-1
J: TRBJ1-2
CDR3: CASTGLGQDNYGYTF
DNA: TGTGCCAGCACCGGACTTGGACAGGATAACTATGGCTACACCTTC

size: -
D: -
V: TRBV5-1
J: TRBJ2-5
CDR3: CASSLQETQYF
DNA: TGCGCCAGCAGCTTGCAGGAGACCCAGTACTTC

size: few
D: -
V: TRBV7-2
J: TRBJ2-3
CDR3: CASSPGLTTDTQYF
DNA: TGTGCCAGCAGCCCGGGACTTACCACAGATACGCAGTATTTT

size: -
D: TRBD2
V: TRBV28
J: TRBJ2-3
CDR3: CASRPSGIRDTQYF
DNA: TGTGCCAGCAGACCTAGCGGCATCCGGGATACGCAGTATTTT

size: -
D: TRBD1
V: TRBV2
J: TRBJ2-1
CDR3: CASRRQGSSYNEQFF
DNA: TGTGCCAGCAGACGACAGGGAAGCTCCTACAATGAGCAGTTCTTC

size: few
D: -
V: TRBV4-1
J: TRBJ2-4
CDR3: CASSQDSGVAKNIQYF
DNA: TGCGCCAGCAGCCAAGATTCCGGAGTAGCCAAAAACATTCAGTACTTC

size: few
D: -
V: TRBV10-3
J: TRBJ1-1
CDR3: CAISEELMRAFF
DNA: TGTGCCATCAGTGAGGAGCTCATGCGGGCTTTCTTT